The 15 T cell receptor beta chains below were found in one sample sequenced in a study of sequential checkpoint blockade in melanoma. Assay: immunoSEQ multiplex PCR; the TCRdb copy retains only in-frame clones and omits some. Of nearly 8,500 clones listed, about 88% are singletons. Treatment specified: randomized to nivolumab then ipilimumab (arm A) or the reverse (arm B). The source material was CD8+ T cells sorted from blood (inferred from file names), sampled from a patient given nivolumab and ipilimumab in sequence. The receptor source for this set is a human donor with melanoma.

The rearrangement uses TRBV27 and TRBJ1-2; possible D gene TRBD1, 6 bases. The CDR3 has 16 residues. CDR1 and CDR2 (germline): MNHEY, SMNVEV (reference sequence). V gave up 5 bases and J gave up 2 bases, with 18 bases separating them. CDR3 DNA: TGTGCCAGCAGTACCATGAGGACAGATTTCAACTATGGCTACACCTTC. It is translated as CASSTMRTDFNYGYTF.

V gene TRBV29-1 combines with J gene TRBJ2-7; TRBD1 matches 10 bases. The CDR3 is 13 residues long. V shed 5 bases, J shed 0 bases, and the junction held 1 base outside the gene matches. Looked up from germline, CDR1 is SQVTM and CDR2 is ANQGSEA. The CDR3 DNA is TGCAGCGTTAGGACAGGGGGCTCCTACGAGCAGTACTTC. This gives the protein CSVRTGGSYEQYF.

V is TRBV11-2 and J is TRBJ1-1; 9 bases map to TRBD1. The CDR3 extends over 14 amino acids. With V trimmed by 6 bases and J by 5 bases, 7 bases remained unmatched. The V gene's germline CDR1 is SGHAT and CDR2 FQNNGV. The CDR3 loop reads CASRRTGGWTEAFF. CDR3 nucleotide sequence: TGTGCCAGCAGACGAACAGGGGGCTGGACTGAAGCTTTCTTT.

This chain uses TRBV7-2 with TRBJ2-7; a possible D gene is TRBD1 (6 bases). V was cut by 5 bases and J by 3 bases, with 11 bases left in between. Germline values: CDR1 SGHTA, CDR2 FQGNSA. This CDR3 comprises 13 residues. This CDR3 is CASSRGQIYEQYV. Here the CDR3 DNA reads TGTGCCAGCAGCCGAGGACAGATCTACGAGCAGTACGTC.

V gene TRBV27 combines with J gene TRBJ2-7, with D possibly TRBD1 on 6 matching bases. The CDR3 is 14 amino acids. CDR1 and CDR2 from the germline V gene are MNHEY and SMNVEV (reference sequence). The V gene lost 3 bases and the J gene lost 2 bases, with 11 bases spanning the gap. The CDR3 DNA reads TGTGCCAGCAGTTTCGCAGCAGGGGCCTACGAGCAGTACTTC. This encodes CASSFAAGAYEQYF.

This sequence joins TRBV27 and TRBJ1-5; a weak D match, TRBD1 (5 bases). CDR1 and CDR2 from the germline V gene are MNHEY and SMNVEV (reference sequence). This CDR3 spans 16 amino acids. Trimming shortened V by 5 bases and J by 0 bases, and 14 bases separated the two germline ends. CDR3 sequence reads: CASSPLGGGSNQPQHF. In DNA, the CDR3 is TGTGCCAGCAGTCCTCTGGGGGGGGGTAGCAATCAGCCCCAGCATTTT.

This clone was detected a few times. The chain employs TRBV27 and TRBJ2-7; tentatively, D is TRBD2 (5 bases). CDR1 is MNHEY, CDR2 SMNVEV, per germline (reference sequence). The CDR3 sequence is 11 residues long. V was pared by 8 bases and J by 4 bases, with 9 bases between. CDR3 sequence: CASAEGYEQYF. The CDR3 nucleotides read TGTGCCAGCGCAGAGGGATACGAGCAGTACTTC.

Only one count was recorded for this clone. The chain couples TRBV4-3 to TRBJ2-3; tentatively, D is TRBD2 (6 bases). Trimming shortened V by 4 bases and J by 2 bases, and 13 bases separated the two germline ends. There are 15 residues in the CDR3. The V gene's germline CDR1 is LGHNA and CDR2 YSLEER. CDR3 nucleotide sequence: TGCGCCAGCAGCCCTCGGAGGGTCCTCACAGATACGCAGTATTTT. It specifies CASSPRRVLTDTQYF.

This rearrangement joins TRBV28 to TRBJ1-4; 8 nucleotides match TRBD1. Germline lookup yields CDR1 MDHEN and CDR2 SYDVKM. After removal of 6 bases from V and 7 bases from J, the junction contained 10 bases not matched to a gene. The CDR3 length is 15 residues. The CDR3 loop reads CASSLTSGTGEKLFF. Written as DNA, the CDR3 is TGTGCCAGCAGCTTGACCTCAGGGACAGGTGAAAAACTGTTTTTT.

The V and J genes are TRBV11-2 and TRBJ2-7; D not certain. Germline V gene sequence: CDR1 SGHAT, CDR2 FQNNGV. The CDR3 sequence is 14 residues long. V gave up 2 bases and J gave up 3 bases, with 11 bases separating them. Written as DNA, the CDR3 is TGTGCCAGCAGCTTATCCACCCGGGTCTACGAGCAGTACTTC. The encoded protein is CASSLSTRVYEQYF.

V usage is TRBV5-1 and J usage is TRBJ2-7, with 7 bases that match TRBD2. CDR1 SGHRS and CDR2 YFSETQ come from the germline V gene. Trimming at V came to 0 bases and at J to 0 bases, leaving 9 bases not matched to a gene. This CDR3 is built from 17 residues. Here the CDR3 DNA reads TGCGCCAGCAGCTTGGGGCTAGCGGAGGGAAGCTCCTACGAGCAGTACGTC. It yields the protein CASSLGLAEGSSYEQYV.

CDR3 loop: CASSPQGTSNYEQYF. CDR3 nucleotide sequence: TGTGCCAGCAGCCCACAGGGGACTTCTAACTACGAGCAGTACTTC. The rearrangement joins TRBV6-5 to TRBJ2-7, with a possible D match to TRBD1 (7 bases). The CDR3 has 15 residues. Germline CDR1 MNHEY, CDR2 SVGAGI. The V end lost 6 bases, the J end lost 3 bases, and 18 bases lay between the germline ends.

The V and J genes are TRBV28 and TRBJ1-1; TRBD1 aligns across 7 bases. Germline CDR1 and CDR2: MDHEN and SYDVKM. Trimming at V came to 4 bases and at J to 0 bases, leaving 2 bases not matched to a gene. The CDR3 contains 14 residues. The CDR3 spells CASSWDSVNTEAFF. Here the CDR3 DNA reads TGTGCCAGCAGTTGGGACAGCGTGAACACTGAAGCTTTCTTT.

The chain carries TRBV7-8 and TRBJ2-7, with 7 bases fitting TRBD2. This CDR3 spans 16 amino acids. J was trimmed by 13 bases and V by 5 bases; bases with no gene match: 23. Germline values: CDR1 SGHVS, CDR2 FQNEAQ. The CDR3 here is CASSPPLLTSGIVSYV. As DNA, the CDR3 is TGTGCCAGCAGCCCCCCCCTCTTAACCAGCGGGATAGTAAGTTACGTC.

The chain carries TRBV7-9 and TRBJ1-5; no firm D call. V was shortened by 4 bases and J by 6 bases, with 10 bases between the two germline ends. Germline V lookup: CDR1 SEHNR, CDR2 FQNEAQ (reference sequence). The CDR3 covers 13 residues. The CDR3 DNA reads as TGTGCCAGCAGCTCGTACGGGAGTCAGCCCCAGCATTTT. The encoded protein is CASSSYGSQPQHF.